The 32 T cell receptor beta chains below come from one sample, sequenced in a study of blood T cells in healthy people across ages. It was with a sample-barcoded 5' primer and a J-beta primer mix that a second PCR of about 6 to 11 cycles was run. TCRdb re-called the 5' RACE reads through MiXCR, storing one row per CDR3 protein. The sample records 800,000 to 950,000 distinct CDR3 sequences, roughly 40% being singletons. Sample: blood. Every receptor here comes from a young man in good health.

This clonotype showed up just once. The rearrangement joins TRBV7-9 to TRBJ2-1; 9 bases fit TRBD2. Germline CDR1 reads SEHNR; CDR2 reads FQNEAQ (reference sequence). Losses at the gene ends were 5 bases for V and 5 bases for J; bases not matched to a gene: 13. The CDR3 loop spans 17 amino acids. The CDR3 DNA follows: TGTGCCAGCAGCGGACCCCCCTTGACTAGCGGAGACAATGAGCAGTTCTTC. It specifies CASSGPPLTSGDNEQFF.

The chain has TRBV7-9 and TRBJ1-5, with no clear D. Germline lookup yields CDR1 SEHNR and CDR2 FQNEAQ (reference sequence). The CDR3 contains 14 residues. The V gene lost 4 bases and the J gene lost 5 bases, with 12 bases spanning the gap. The CDR3 sequence: CASSSNNLDQPQHF. The CDR3 DNA is TGTGCCAGCAGCTCGAATAACCTTGATCAGCCCCAGCATTTT.

This clonotype was seen at least ten times. The chain employs TRBV12-3 or TRBV12-4 and TRBJ2-3, with no clear D. The CDR3 has 14 amino acids. V gave up 9 bases and J gave up 2 bases, with 15 bases separating them. The CDR3 is CASLDKTITDTQYF. The CDR3 region has the DNA TGTGCCAGTCTAGACAAAACCATCACAGATACGCAGTATTTT.

A single count supports this clonotype. At one of its ends the junction is not consistent with the germline gene, which may arise from a read error. Written as DNA, the CDR3 is TGTGCCGGCAGTTGGGCGGGGGGGCGAAATGAAAAACTGTTTTTT. It encodes CAGSWAGGRNEKLFF. V is TRBV27 and J is TRBJ1-4; maybe TRBD1 (6 bases). CDR3 length: 15 amino acids. From germline, CDR1 is MNHEY and CDR2 SMNVEV (reference sequence).

The J gene is TRBJ1-6, the V gene TRBV18; D is possibly TRBD1 (6 bases). CDR3 length: 15 amino acids. Germline loops: CDR1 KGHSH, CDR2 LQKENI. Deletions cut 3 bases from V and 7 bases from J, with 13 bases between. The chain's CDR3 is CASSPAQGPNSPLHF. In DNA, the CDR3 is TGTGCCAGCTCACCGGCACAGGGACCAAATTCACCCCTCCACTTT.

This clonotype was seen only a few times. V and J are TRBV20-1 and TRBJ1-1, with D possibly TRBD1 on 5 matching bases. Germline CDR1 DFQATT, CDR2 SNEGSKA (reference sequence). The CDR3 totals 14 residues. The germline V and J ends were trimmed by 6 bases and 2 bases, with 16 bases remaining between them. The CDR3 DNA follows: TGCAGTGCACGGGACCTACAAACCAACACTGAAGCTTTCTTT. It translates to CSARDLQTNTEAFF.

This clonotype appeared many times. The V call is TRBV21-1, the J call TRBJ1-5; the D segment call TRBD1 is taken from the table without a DNA check. TRBV21-1 has pseudogene status. The CDR3 consists of 17 residues. The CDR3 is CASSKDRRGQPNQPQHF. The DNA of the CDR3 is TGTGCCAGCAGCAAAGATCGTCGGGGACAGCCAAATCAGCCCCAGCATTTT.

This clonotype was seen more than once but under ten times. V usage is TRBV4-3 and J usage is TRBJ2-7; no clear D. Germline V gene lookup returns CDR1 LGHNA and CDR2 YSLEER. The CDR3 sequence is 13 residues long. V was shortened by 3 bases and J by 4 bases, with 10 bases between the two germline ends. DNA of the CDR3: TGCGCCAGCAGCCAGGGGATAGGTTACGAGCAGTACTTC. This translates into CASSQGIGYEQYF.

This clonotype was observed at least ten times. CDR3 in DNA: TGTGCCAGCAGCTTAAAAGAGACCCAGTACTTC. Translation: CASSLKETQYF. The gene calls are TRBV12-3 or TRBV12-4 and TRBJ2-5, with D unclear. The V end was cut by 6 bases, the J end by 3 bases, with 5 bases between. The CDR3 is 11 residues long.

This clonotype was counted between two and nine times. The rearrangement joins TRBV29-1 to TRBJ1-4; D ambiguous. This CDR3 spans 12 amino acids. Looked up from germline, CDR1 is SQVTM and CDR2 is ANQGSEA. V gave up 4 bases and J gave up 5 bases, with 8 bases separating them. CDR3 residues: CSVGVGNEKLFF. In nucleotides, the CDR3 is TGCAGCGTTGGTGTAGGGAATGAAAAACTGTTTTTT.

This clonotype was seen only a few times. The chain has TRBV7-9 and TRBJ1-1, with TRBD1 matching over 9 bases. CDR3 length equals 14 residues. Losses at the gene ends were 5 bases for V and 5 bases for J; bases not matched to a gene: 6. CDR1 SEHNR and CDR2 FQNEAQ come from the germline V gene (reference sequence). The CDR3 bases are TGTGCCAGCAGCGACTGGACAGGGGATACTGAAGCTTTCTTT. It yields the protein CASSDWTGDTEAFF.

V and J are TRBV6-2 or TRBV6-3 and TRBJ1-5; the match to TRBD1 covers 9 bases. There are 23 residues in the CDR3. Germline V gene data show CDR1 as MNHEY and CDR2 as SVGEGT. The trim removed 2 bases at V and 1 base at J, leaving 24 bases unmatched. CDR3 nucleotides: TGTGCCAGCAGTTACCCGCCGGGCCTCGGACAGGGGATCGGAGTCCGAAGCAATCAGCCCCAGCATTTT. It yields the protein CASSYPPGLGQGIGVRSNQPQHF.

The chain joins TRBV4-1 to TRBJ1-6; tentatively, D is TRBD1 (6 bases). V was trimmed by 1 base and J by 6 bases, leaving 13 bases between them. The V gene's germline CDR1 is MGHRA and CDR2 YSYEKL. CDR3 length: 16 residues. The CDR3, as DNA: TGCGCCAGCAGCCAAGGACGGGGGGCCCGTAATTCACCCCTCCACTTT. Encoded protein: CASSQGRGARNSPLHF.

The chain is built from TRBV6-2 or TRBV6-3 and TRBJ2-7; 10 bases map to TRBD1. CDR1 is MNHEY and CDR2 is SVGEGT in the germline V gene. There are 13 residues in the CDR3. Germline trimming cut 11 bases from V and 7 bases from J; bases unmatched to any gene: 11. Here the CDR3 DNA reads TGTGCCGGGAGACAGGGGGCCTACAATGAGCAGTACTTC. This translates into CAGRQGAYNEQYF.

This chain connects TRBV20-1 to TRBJ2-3, with D possibly called TRBD1 or TRBD2 (5 bases each). There are 15 residues in the CDR3. The V gene lost 3 bases and the J gene lost 6 bases, with 19 bases spanning the gap. Germline CDR1 DFQATT, CDR2 SNEGSKA (reference sequence). The DNA of the CDR3 is TGCAGTGCTAGGTCCGAGGGGCCGAAAGCGGATACGCAGTATTTT. It specifies CSARSEGPKADTQYF.

Note on this clonotype: One junction end disagrees with the germline gene, perhaps due to a read error. The gene calls are TRBV20-1 and TRBJ1-6; tentatively, D is TRBD1 (5 bases). The CDR3 is 14 amino acids. Germline V gene sequence: CDR1 DFQATT, CDR2 SNEGSKA (reference sequence). The chain's CDR3 is CGARDPRQNSPLHF. The CDR3 DNA reads TGCGGTGCTAGAGACCCGAGACAGAATTCACCCCTCCACTTT.

This chain joins TRBV12-3 or TRBV12-4 and TRBJ2-1; D gene uncertain. The CDR3 totals 17 residues. The ends were cut back, 2 bases at V and 10 bases at J, with 24 bases in the middle. The CDR3 DNA sequence: TGTGCCAGCAGTTTACCCGGTTTCGCGTCCGAAGGTGCAGAGCAGTTCTTC. Amino acids: CASSLPGFASEGAEQFF.

This clonotype was observed a single time. The V and J genes are TRBV2 and TRBJ2-2; 9 bases are a match to TRBD2. CDR1 is SNHLY and CDR2 is FYNNEI in the germline V gene. The length of the CDR3 is 15 residues. The J segment lost 2 bases and the V segment lost 7 bases, leaving 5 bases of the junction unmatched. The CDR3 DNA reads as TGTGCCAGCATCCGGCGGGGGGGCAACACCGGGGAGCTGTTTTTT. Its protein is CASIRRGGNTGELFF.

This clonotype was seen a few times. A read error may explain this, as a much larger clone is one base away. V and J are TRBV7-2 and TRBJ1-5, with 7 bases matching TRBD1. This CDR3 is built from 14 residues. Germline V gene sequence: CDR1 SGHTA, CDR2 FQGNSA. The CDR3, as DNA: TGTGCCAGCAGCGTAGCAGGGGGTGGACAGCCCCAGCATTTT. Protein sequence: CASSVAGGGQPQHF. The complete variable domain, with remaining parts taken from reference TRBV7-2 and TRBJ1-5, reads GAGVSQSPSNKVTEKGKDVELRCDPISGHTALYWYRQSLGQGLEFLIYFQGNSAPDKSGLPSDRFSAERTGGSVSTLTIQRTQQEDSAVYLCASSVAGGGQPQHFGDGTRLSIL.

V is TRBV12-3 or TRBV12-4 and J is TRBJ1-5; D is perhaps TRBD1 (5 bases). CDR3 length: 16 residues. The V end lost 1 base, the J end lost 6 bases, and 16 bases lay between the germline ends. For the CDR3, the DNA is TGTGCCAGCAGTTTAGGTTCGAGGCAGGGACTTCAGCCCCAGCATTTT. Amino acids: CASSLGSRQGLQPQHF.

A remark on this clonotype: This may come from a read error, since a much larger clone is one base off. The chain joins TRBV27 to TRBJ2-1; unclear D gene. The J call may be wrong; the DNA end is better matched by TRBJ2-7. CDR1 is MNHEY, CDR2 SMNVEV, per germline (reference sequence). This CDR3 region has 14 residues. The CDR3 is CASTKVSPFNEQYF. For the CDR3, the DNA is TGTGCCAGCACCAAGGTTTCTCCCTTCAATGAGCAGTACTTC.

The chain employs TRBV10-3 and TRBJ1-3; TRBD1 might be the D (5 bases). The CDR3 is 15 amino acids. The germline CDR1 and CDR2 sequences are ENHRY and SYGVKD. The germline V and J ends were trimmed by 6 bases and 0 bases, with 12 bases remaining between them. CDR3 coding DNA: TGTGCCATCAGCGGGACGCCAAGCTCTGGAAACACCATATATTTT. This gives the protein CAISGTPSSGNTIYF.

The CDR3 coding sequence is TGTGCCAGCAGCGCGGGCCCCGGGACTAGTCCCTGCGAGCAGTACTTC. Translating it yields CASSAGPGTSPCEQYF. This chain connects TRBV9 to TRBJ2-7; TRBD2 agrees at 8 bases. J gave up 6 bases and V 3 bases, and 14 bases lay outside the gene matches. CDR3 length equals 16 residues. The germline CDR1 and CDR2 sequences are SGDLS and YYNGEE.

The rearrangement links TRBV20-1 to TRBJ2-5; no firm D call. Germline V gene sequence: CDR1 DFQATT, CDR2 SNEGSKA (reference sequence). The length of the CDR3 is 11 residues. Trimming pared 6 bases from V and 4 bases from J, leaving 9 bases between. CDR3 DNA sequence: TGCAGTGCGGGCAGGTTAGAGACCCAGTACTTC. The encoded protein is CSAGRLETQYF.

This clonotype was counted at least ten times. The CDR3 nucleotides are TGTGCCAGCAGCCAAGGCCAGACAGGGCCCGTCTTCTATAATTCACCCCTCCACTTT. It encodes CASSQGQTGPVFYNSPLHF. The V gene is TRBV14, the J gene TRBJ1-6; 7 nucleotides align to TRBD1. J lost 3 bases, V lost 1 base, and 12 bases had no gene match. The CDR3 consists of 19 residues. From germline, CDR1 is SGHDN and CDR2 FVKESK.

The DNA for the CDR3 is TGTGCCACCAGTGATCACCGGGACAGTAGCACAGATACGCAGTATTTT. This translates into CATSDHRDSSTDTQYF. The rearrangement links TRBV24-1 to TRBJ2-3; 7 nucleotides align to TRBD1. Germline V gene lookup returns CDR1 KGHDR and CDR2 SFDVKD. This CDR3 has 16 amino acids. The V gene end was trimmed by 3 bases and the J gene end by 0 bases; junction bases not matched to a gene: 5.

This clonotype was found a few times. V usage is TRBV12-3 or TRBV12-4 and J usage is TRBJ2-5; D unresolved. This CDR3 has 13 residues. The V and J ends lost 4 bases and 4 bases respectively, with 10 bases between them. CDR3 amino acids: CASSSQNSETQYF. Here the CDR3 DNA reads TGTGCCAGCAGTTCACAAAATTCAGAGACCCAGTACTTC.

The gene calls are TRBV18 and TRBJ1-2; TRBD1 agrees at 7 bases. V dropped 2 bases and J dropped 6; count of bases not matched to a gene: 9. The CDR3 length is 15 residues. Germline CDR1 is KGHSH and CDR2 is LQKENI. CDR3 in DNA: TGTGCCAGCTCACCAACCCAGGCCAGGGGGAATGGCTACACCTTC. It yields the protein CASSPTQARGNGYTF.

In regard to this clonotype: This may arise from a read error, as a much more abundant clone is one base away. V is TRBV12-3 or TRBV12-4 and J is TRBJ2-3; D remains unclear. This CDR3 is 15 amino acids long. V was trimmed by 7 bases and J by 2 bases, leaving 16 bases between them. The CDR3 DNA reads TGTGCCAGCACCCCCTCTGGGTTCCCCACAGATACGCAGTATTTT. Protein product: CASTPSGFPTDTQYF.

J is TRBJ1-2 and V is TRBV7-3, with TRBD1 matching 10 bases. V lost 8 bases to trimming and J lost 2 bases; unmatched junction nucleotides: 5. CDR1 is SGHTA and CDR2 is FQGTGA in the germline V gene. The CDR3 loop spans 14 amino acids. The CDR3 sequence: CASGSGQGNYGYTF. CDR3 nucleotides: TGTGCCAGCGGCTCGGGACAGGGGAACTATGGCTACACCTTC. The full variable domain, its missing parts supplied by reference TRBV7-3 and TRBJ1-2, is GAGVSQTPSNKVTEKGKYVELRCDPISGHTALYWYRQSLGQGPEFLIYFQGTGAADDSGLPNDRFFAVRPEGSVSTLKIQRTERGDSAVYLCASGSGQGNYGYTFGSGTRLTVV.

V usage is TRBV30 and J usage is TRBJ2-7, with 13 bases matching TRBD2. From germline, CDR1 is GTSNPN and CDR2 SVGIG (reference sequence). V shed 2 bases and J 4 bases; nucleotides not matched to a gene: 8. The CDR3 extends over 16 amino acids. The CDR3 spells CAWSSYQTSGRYEQYF. Here the CDR3 DNA reads TGTGCCTGGAGTTCATACCAGACTAGCGGGAGGTACGAGCAGTACTTC. Together with reference TRBV30 and TRBJ2-7, the CDR3 gives the full variable domain: SQTIHQWPATLVQPVGSPLSLECTVEGTSNPNLYWYRQAAGRGLQLLFYSVGIGQISSEVPQNLSASRPQDRQFILSSKKLLLSDSGFYLCAWSSYQTSGRYEQYFGPGTRLTVT.

The CDR3 reads CASSQDLRAAYNERYF. CDR3 nucleotides: TGCGCCAGCAGCCAAGATTTGAGGGCCGCCTACAATGAGCGGTACTTC. This chain connects TRBV4-1 to TRBJ2-5; perhaps TRBD2 as D (5 bases). CDR1 and CDR2 (germline): MGHRA, YSYEKL. V shed 0 bases and J shed 13 bases, with 24 bases lying between them. This CDR3 has 16 amino acids.